The T cell receptor beta chain described here comes from a study of read filtering for tumor transcriptome and immune sequencing (TCRdb year 2020). Broadly, across the study: Of the patients in the cohort, approximately 16 were male and fewer than 15 were female, and their mean age was about 69 years, with a range of roughly 40 to 80. By revised international staging, eight or nine patients were R-ISS I, about 16 were R-ISS II and about seven were R-ISS III. After DNase treatment, whole-transcriptome libraries were prepared using the TruSeq RNA Access Library Prep Kit. Per sample, about 3.5 to 10.27 million TCR-region mapped reads were obtained with IR-seq, compared with only 85 to 1273 with RNA-seq. TCR repertoires obtained by targeted immune repertoire sequencing and by bulk whole-transcriptome sequencing performed on the same bone marrow samples were compared. As a main aim, a read-filtering strategy for immune repertoire data was addressed, with the specific question being whether clonotypes supported by a single read should be removed.

Points the paper makes about the study in general: The sorted CD138-negative fraction was composed of a mixed bone marrow immune population rather than of purified T cells. In IR-seq, single-read clonotypes were approximately 81% of clonotypes but around 3.6% of total reads; in RNA-seq they were roughly 72% of clonotypes and about 41% of reads. Compared with RNA-seq, IR-seq captured clonotypes at much greater depth and more reliably, and a smaller IR-seq throughput was enough to identify most of the shared clonotypes. Removing single-read clonotypes increased the correlation between IR-seq and RNA-seq shared clonotype proportions.

Ten or more counts support this clonotype. Its antigen is unknown. Base qualities are not provided; no much larger clone lies one nucleotide away. Trimmed from V: 5 bases; trimmed from J: 5 bases; junction bases lacking a gene match: 13. Including cysteine and phenylalanine, the CDR3 has 16 amino acids. The entry retains the CDR3 DNA only, 48 bases that are in frame from base 1. In the germline V gene, CDR1 corresponds to SGHTA and CDR2 to FQGNSA. TCR libraries were built from 400 ng RNA with the Immunoverse kit, using molecular barcoded adaptors covering alpha/delta and beta/gamma chains. TCR library preparation was performed with the same RNA that was used for transcriptome sequencing. Sequencing of TCR libraries was carried out on an Illumina HiSeq 4000 with 2 x 150 cycles. Processing in the source paper ran as follows. MiXCR aligned TCR reads to human V, D, J and C references and assembled the aligned reads into CDR3 clonotypes, with quality filtering and error correction included. The tcR package in R was used for analysis of clonotype counts and gene usage diversity. Raw mapping reads were checked after the RNA-seq reads had been mapped by STAR aligner version 2.5.3a onto the human GRCh37 genome. IR-seq fastq files were randomly downsampled with Seqtk 1.3 to test the effect of sequencing depth on detected clonotypes. The raw public reads went through TCRdb reprocessing: fastp at Q25, MiXCR clone calling, in-frame beta chains kept. CDR3 protein sequences are deduplicated, and each keeps its most common genes and DNA. The V and J calls and clone size come from TCRdb's table, not from the authors' own analysis. Across this sample there are 100,000 to 150,000 distinct CDR3 sequences, with 10% to 15% seen only once. The ten top clones hold approximately 9.9% of the sample.

Bone marrow was sampled from every patient at the time of active disease. Ficoll-Hypaque density gradient centrifugation was used to isolate the bone marrow mononuclear cells. To remove myeloma plasma cells, the cells were labeled with CD138 magnetic microbeads on a MACS separator, and CD138-negative cells were then collected by negative selection. Purity of the isolated cells was checked by flow cytometry on an Attune NxT using CD138 antibodies. TRIzol reagent was used to extract total RNA, and a NanoDrop spectrophotometer was used to quantify the extracted RNA. For each patient, paired RNA-seq and IR-seq were run on the CD138-negative bone marrow sample from that patient.

The TCR comes from a donor aged 40 or older with multiple myeloma. The sequenced material came from a population of CD138-negative cells sorted from bone marrow. The intended sense of this specimen's cell subset or site label: bone marrow mononuclear cells depleted of CD138+ plasma/myeloma cells by negative magnetic selection. In this chain, TRBV7-2 is recombined with TRBJ2-5, and TRBD2 matches 8 of the central bases. The sequenced DNA: TGTGCCAGCAGCCCCGGTGGTAGCGGGGCGGGGGAGACCCAGTACTTC. The translation is CASSPGGSGAGETQYF.